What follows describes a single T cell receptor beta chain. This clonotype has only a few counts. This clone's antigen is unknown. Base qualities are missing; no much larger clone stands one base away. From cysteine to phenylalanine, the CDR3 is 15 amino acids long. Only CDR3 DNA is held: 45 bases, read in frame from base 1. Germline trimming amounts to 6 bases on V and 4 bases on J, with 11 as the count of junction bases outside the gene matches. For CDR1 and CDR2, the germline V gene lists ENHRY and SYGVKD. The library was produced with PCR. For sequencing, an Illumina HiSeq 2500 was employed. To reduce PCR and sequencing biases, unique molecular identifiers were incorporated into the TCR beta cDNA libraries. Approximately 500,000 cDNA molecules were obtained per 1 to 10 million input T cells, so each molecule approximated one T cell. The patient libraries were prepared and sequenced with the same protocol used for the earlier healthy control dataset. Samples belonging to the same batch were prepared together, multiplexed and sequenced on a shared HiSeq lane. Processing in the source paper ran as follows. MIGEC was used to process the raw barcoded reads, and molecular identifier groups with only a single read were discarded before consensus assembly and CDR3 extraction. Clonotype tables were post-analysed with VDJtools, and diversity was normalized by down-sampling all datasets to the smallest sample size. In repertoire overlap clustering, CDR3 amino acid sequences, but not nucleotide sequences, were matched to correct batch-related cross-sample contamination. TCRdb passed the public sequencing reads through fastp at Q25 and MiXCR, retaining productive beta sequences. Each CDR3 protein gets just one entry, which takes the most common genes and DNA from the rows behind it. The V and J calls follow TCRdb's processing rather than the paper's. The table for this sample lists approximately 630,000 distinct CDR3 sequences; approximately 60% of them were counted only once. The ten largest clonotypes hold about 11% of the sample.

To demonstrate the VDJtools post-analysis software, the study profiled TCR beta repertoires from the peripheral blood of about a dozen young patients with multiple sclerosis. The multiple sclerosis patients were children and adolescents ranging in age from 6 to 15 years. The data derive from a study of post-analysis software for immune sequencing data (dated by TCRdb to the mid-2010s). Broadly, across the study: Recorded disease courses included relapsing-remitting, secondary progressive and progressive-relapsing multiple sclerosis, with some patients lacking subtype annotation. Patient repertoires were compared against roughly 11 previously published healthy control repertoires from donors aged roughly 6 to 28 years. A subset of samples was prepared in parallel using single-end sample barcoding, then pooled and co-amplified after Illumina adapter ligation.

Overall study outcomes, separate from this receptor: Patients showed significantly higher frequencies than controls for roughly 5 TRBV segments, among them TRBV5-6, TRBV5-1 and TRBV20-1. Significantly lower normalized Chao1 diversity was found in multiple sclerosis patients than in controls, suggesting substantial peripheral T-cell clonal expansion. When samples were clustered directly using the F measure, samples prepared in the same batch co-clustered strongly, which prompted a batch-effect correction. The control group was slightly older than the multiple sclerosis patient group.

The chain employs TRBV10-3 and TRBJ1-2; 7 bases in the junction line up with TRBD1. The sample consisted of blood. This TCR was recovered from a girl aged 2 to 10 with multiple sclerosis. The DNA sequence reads TGTGCCATCAGGCTAGAGGACAGGTCCACCTATGGCTACACCTTC. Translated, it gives CAIRLEDRSTYGYTF.